This is a list of T cell receptor beta chains from one sample in a study of neurological immune-mediated disorders. TCRdb independently ran MiXCR on the 5' RACE reads; one entry per CDR3 protein. The sample carries approximately 38,000 distinct CDR3 sequences, 9.5% to 13% recorded once. Specimen: CD4+ T cells from blood. The source is a woman younger than 45 with HTLV-1-associated myelopathy (HAM/TSP). Both conserved end residues are part of each CDR3. The D gene is left open where the match is weak. Only some rows state a clone size, as once, few, many or a class for expanded clones.

size,J,V,length,D,DNA,CDR3
many,TRBJ2-5,TRBV20-1,13,.,TGCACCGGGGCAGGGGCTGCCCGGGAGACCCAGTACTTC,CTGAGAARETQYF
many,TRBJ1-1,TRBV6-5,13,.,TGTGCCAGCAGTTACCCCGGGCGCTCTGAAGCTTTCTTT,CASSYPGRSEAFF
large,TRBJ2-7,TRBV20-1,14,.,TGCAGTGCTAGTCAGGGGCAGGGATCGTCCGAGCAGTACTTC,CSASQGQGSSEQYF
many,TRBJ2-4,TRBV20-1,18,TRBD2,TGCAGTGCTAGAGATTTCCCTCTGGCTAGCGGGGGGATGGACATTCAGTACTTC,CSARDFPLASGGMDIQYF
few,TRBJ2-1,TRBV5-6,14,.,TGTGCCAGCAGCTTGGCGACAGGCTCTCCTCAGCAGTTCTTC,CASSLATGSPQQFF
many,TRBJ2-1,TRBV20-1,12,.,TGCAGTGCCACAGGACAGCTGAATGAGCAGTTCTTC,CSATGQLNEQFF
many,TRBJ1-5,TRBV7-8,17,.,TGTGCCAGCAGCTTATTTGAATCCGGCCATAGCAATCAGCCCCAGCATTTT,CASSLFESGHSNQPQHF
.,TRBJ1-2,TRBV12-3/TRBV12-4,16,.,TGTGTCAGCACATGGGGCAGCCCACTAACGAACTATGGCTACACCTTC,CVSTWGSPLTNYGYTF
many,TRBJ2-3,TRBV5-1,17,TRBD2,TGCGCCAGCAGCTTAACCGGGACTACACTTAGCACAGATACGCAGTATTTT,CASSLTGTTLSTDTQYF
.,TRBJ1-4,TRBV7-6,15,TRBD1,TGTGCCAGCAGCTTAGTCAGGGGGGCAGGGGAAAAAATGTTTTTT,CASSLVRGAGEKMFF
many,TRBJ2-7,TRBV10-3,14,TRBD1,TGTGCCATCAGTGAGTACGGACAGGGCGCCGAGCAGTACTTC,CAISEYGQGAEQYF